The 10 T cell receptor beta chains given below trace back to one sample, sequenced in a study of OX40 agonist ivuxolimab in advanced cancers. Libraries were made using the immunoSEQ multiplex PCR assay. Imported from immuneACCESS, the table was reduced by TCRdb to in-frame sequences with V and J called. These copies leave out some clones; in studies compared against another copy, an unresolved V gene accounts for under half, and the cause of the remainder is not known. Across this sample there are about 70,000 clones, with around 90% seen only once. The ten top clones hold less than 10% of the sample. Here the sequenced sample was CD4+ or CD8+ T cells sorted from blood, taken in a trial of the OX40 agonist ivuxolimab. Receptor source: an adult with an advanced solid tumor such as melanoma, head and neck, liver or kidney cancer.

The genes are TRBV30 and TRBJ1-2; D is perhaps TRBD1 (6 bases). V was pared by 4 bases and J by 6 bases, with 18 bases between. CDR3 length: 14 amino acids. Germline-derived CDR1 and CDR2 are GTSNPN and SVGIG (reference sequence). The CDR3 loop is CAWTPAGAGDGYTF. As DNA, the CDR3 is TGTGCCTGGACCCCCGCTGGGGCAGGGGATGGCTACACCTTC.

This chain joins TRBV7-9 and TRBJ2-3, with D possibly being TRBD1 (6 bases). V was trimmed by 5 bases and J by 4 bases, leaving 19 bases between them. CDR1 SEHNR and CDR2 FQNEAQ come from the germline V gene (reference sequence). This CDR3 contains 16 residues. The CDR3 sequence: CASSTYRDPSPDTQYF. The CDR3 DNA sequence: TGTGCCAGCAGCACCTACAGGGATCCCTCTCCAGATACGCAGTATTTT.

The chain recombines TRBV5-1 with TRBJ1-1; no clear D gene. The CDR3 loop spans 11 amino acids. The V gene's germline CDR1 is SGHRS and CDR2 YFSETQ. With 10 bases removed from V and 6 bases from J, the gap between germline ends came to 13 bases. This CDR3 is CAFLVVPEAFF. The CDR3 bases are TGCGCCTTTCTAGTTGTCCCTGAAGCTTTCTTT.

The V and J genes are TRBV5-1 and TRBJ2-3; 8 bases line up with TRBD2. The germline V gene encodes CDR1 SGHRS and CDR2 YFSETQ. V gave up 0 bases and J gave up 4 bases; unmatched junction bases: 13. This CDR3 is 18 amino acids long. The CDR3 DNA reads as TGCGCCAGCAGCTTGGACTTTCTGGAGTCGGGGGGGTCAGATACGCAGTATTTT. It translates to CASSLDFLESGGSDTQYF.

This clone was recorded only once. This chain joins TRBV7-9 and TRBJ1-3; TRBD1 aligns across 8 bases. There are 16 residues in the CDR3. V was clipped by 5 bases and J by 4 bases; unmatched bases: 10. Germline V gene sequence: CDR1 SEHNR, CDR2 FQNEAQ (reference sequence). The CDR3 reads CASSPTGAIIGNTIYF. CDR3 nucleotides: TGTGCCAGCAGCCCGACAGGGGCGATCATCGGAAACACCATATATTTT.

J is TRBJ2-2 and V is TRBV2; 8 positions match TRBD1. CDR1 SNHLY and CDR2 FYNNEI come from the germline V gene. V was clipped by 4 bases and J by 2 bases; unmatched bases: 3. This CDR3 has 15 amino acids. The CDR3 bases are TGTGCCAGCAGTGGGACAGGGCCCAACACCGGGGAGCTGTTTTTT. This gives the protein CASSGTGPNTGELFF. The full variable domain, in which reference TRBV2 and TRBJ2-2 provide the parts outside the CDR3, is EPEVTQTPSHQVTQMGQEVILRCVPISNHLYFYWYRQILGQKVEFLVSFYNNEISEKSEIFDDQFSVERPDGSNFTLKIRSTKLEDSAMYFCASSGTGPNTGELFFGEGSRLTVL.

The genes are TRBV27 and TRBJ1-1; 9 positions match TRBD1. This CDR3 contains 14 residues. Looked up from germline, CDR1 is MNHEY and CDR2 is SMNVEV (reference sequence). Trimming took 9 bases from V and 3 from J; bases not matched to a gene: 8. The CDR3 region has the DNA TGTGCCAGTTCCGACAGGGGGAAATACACTGAAGCTTTCTTT. Its protein product is CASSDRGKYTEAFF.

This clone was found once. The chain couples TRBV7-8 to TRBJ2-7, with 7 bases aligning to TRBD1. V lost 2 bases and J lost 1; bases outside the gene matches: 8. This CDR3 region has 16 residues. The germline V gene encodes CDR1 SGHVS and CDR2 FQNEAQ. The CDR3 spells CASSLFGQGDSYEQYF. Here the CDR3 DNA reads TGTGCCAGCAGCTTATTTGGGCAGGGGGATTCCTACGAGCAGTACTTC. Looking up the rest from reference TRBV7-8 and TRBJ2-7 gives the full variable domain: GAGVSQSPRYKVAKRGQDVALRCDPISGHVSLFWYQQALGQGPEFLTYFQNEAQLDKSGLPSDRFFAERPEGSVSTLKIQRTQQEDSAVYLCASSLFGQGDSYEQYFGPGTRLTVT.

The chain combines TRBV14 with TRBJ2-2, with TRBD2 matching over 9 bases. The V gene's germline CDR1 is SGHDN and CDR2 FVKESK. Trimming took 0 bases from V and 4 from J; bases not matched to a gene: 6. This CDR3 is built from 17 residues. DNA of the CDR3: TGTGCCAGCAGCCAAGATCGGTGGCGGGGGGGCACCGGGGAGCTGTTTTTT. Translating gives CASSQDRWRGGTGELFF.

This clone is labeled medium-sized. In the same sample, other DNA sequences code for this CDR3. The V gene is TRBV6-6, the J gene TRBJ2-2, with no clear D. Germline V lookup: CDR1 MNHNY, CDR2 SVGAGI (reference sequence). This CDR3 is 14 amino acids long. Trimming removed 0 bases from V and 4 bases from J, with 6 bases in between. The DNA of the CDR3 is TGTGCCAGCAGTTACTCGTCGGGCACCGGGGAGCTGTTTTTT. Encoded protein: CASSYSSGTGELFF.